This entry lists 18 T cell receptor beta chains sequenced from one sample in a study of T-cell reconstitution after alpha-beta-depleted transplantation in children. Preparation of the TCRbeta library used unique molecular identifiers. TCRdb processed the PCR reads anew with MiXCR; each CDR3 protein has one entry. Among a few hundred thousand distinct CDR3 sequences listed, 10% to 15% were seen once. Material: PBMCs, mostly from graft donor cells, obtained 360 days after TCRalphabeta/CD19-depleted stem cell transplant. Receptors originate from a male patient aged 5 to 17 who had a stem cell transplant for acute myeloid leukemia, so the T cells may come from the graft donor.

V usage is TRBV20-1 and J usage is TRBJ2-3; perhaps TRBD1 as D (5 bases). CDR3 length equals 18 residues. Germline V gene data show CDR1 as DFQATT and CDR2 as SNEGSKA (reference sequence). In DNA form, the CDR3 reads TGCAGCTCCTGGGGCCAGGCCGCGTTCCTCACTAGCACAGATACGCAGTATTTT. Its protein is CSSWGQAAFLTSTDTQYF.

This chain uses TRBV11-3 with TRBJ2-3; D is possibly TRBD1 (6 bases). V lost 8 bases and J 2 bases, leaving 17 bases between the germline ends. The CDR3 spans 15 residues. The germline CDR1 and CDR2 sequences are SGHNT and YENEEA. CDR3 amino acids: CASGKRQGSTDTQYF. The CDR3 DNA is TGTGCCAGCGGCAAGAGGCAGGGGTCCACAGATACGCAGTATTTT. Full variable domain (rest looked up from reference TRBV11-3 and TRBJ2-3): EAGVVQSPRYKIIEKKQPVAFWCNPISGHNTLYWYLQNLGQGPELLIRYENEEAVDDSQLPKDRFSAERLKGVDSTLKIQPAELGDSAVYLCASGKRQGSTDTQYFGPGTRLTVL.

Of note for this clonotype: An end of the junction does not agree with germline; a read error may underlie this. The J gene is TRBJ2-1, the V gene TRBV12-3 or TRBV12-4, with TRBD2 identical over 13 bases. The CDR3 length is 14 residues. The CDR3 DNA reads as TGTGCCAGCAGCTCCGGGACTAGCGGGAAATTGAGTATCTTC. This codes for CASSSGTSGKLSIF.

This sequence joins TRBV20-1 and TRBJ2-4; 7 bases line up with TRBD2. The length of the CDR3 is 14 residues. J gave up 15 bases and V 0 bases, and 14 bases lay outside the gene matches. Germline-derived CDR1 and CDR2 are DFQATT and SNEGSKA (reference sequence). The CDR3 here is CSARDLGDGGSGYF. CDR3 nucleotides: TGCAGTGCTAGAGATCTCGGGGACGGCGGGAGCGGGTACTTC.

This clonotype was recorded at least ten times. This sequence joins TRBV5-1 and TRBJ2-5; TRBD1 or TRBD2 may be the D gene (5 bases each). Germline CDR1 reads SGHRS; CDR2 reads YFSETQ. CDR3 length: 14 residues. Trimming removed 4 bases at V and 4 bases at J, with 14 bases between. In nucleotides, the CDR3 is TGCGCCAGCAGCCCTTCAGCTGGGGGAGAGACCCAGTACTTC. Protein sequence: CASSPSAGGETQYF.

This clonotype came up many times. The chain is built from TRBV25-1 and TRBJ1-4; D uncertain. This CDR3 region has 15 residues. The germline gives CDR1 MGHDK, CDR2 SYGVNS. Trimming removed 6 bases at V and 0 bases at J, with 11 bases between. CDR3 sequence (DNA): TGTGCCAGCAGCATGCGCAGTGCAACTAATGAAAAACTGTTTTTT. This gives the protein CASSMRSATNEKLFF.

This clonotype is deemed medium-sized. The chain links TRBV29-1 to TRBJ2-7, with D possibly being TRBD1 (5 bases). V shed 5 bases and J shed 0 bases, with 11 bases lying between them. Germline CDR1 reads SQVTM; CDR2 reads ANQGSEA. The CDR3 spans 13 residues. The CDR3 region is CSVRFTGSYEQYF. CDR3 in DNA: TGCAGCGTTCGCTTTACAGGCTCCTACGAGCAGTACTTC.

This clonotype has a count of ten or more. V usage is TRBV12-3 or TRBV12-4 and J usage is TRBJ1-6; no clear D. The CDR3 totals 13 residues. V lost 4 bases and J 8 bases, leaving 9 bases between the germline ends. The DNA for the CDR3 is TGTGCCAGCAGTTCCTCCGGGGATTCACCCCTCCACTTT. Translated, it gives CASSSSGDSPLHF.

The chain couples TRBV12-3 or TRBV12-4 to TRBJ2-7; a possible D gene is TRBD2 (5 bases). CDR3 length equals 10 residues. The V end was cut by 4 bases, the J end by 7 bases, with 5 bases between. The CDR3 nucleotides read TGTGCCAGCAGTTGGGAGGAGCAGTACTTC. It codes for CASSWEEQYF.

This sequence joins TRBV25-1 and TRBJ2-6; possibly TRBD2 for D (5 bases). V was pared by 7 bases and J by 4 bases, with 20 bases between. From germline, CDR1 is MGHDK and CDR2 SYGVNS. CDR3 length: 17 residues. Written as DNA, the CDR3 is TGTGCCAGCATAAGGAGGTGGGGATTTTCCGGGGCCAACGTCCTGACTTTC. Protein: CASIRRWGFSGANVLTF.

The chain employs TRBV24-1 and TRBJ2-5, with 11 positions matching TRBD2. Germline V lookup: CDR1 KGHDR, CDR2 SFDVKD. Trimming took 1 base from V and 1 from J; bases not matched to a gene: 1. This CDR3 comprises 16 residues. The CDR3 DNA reads TGTGCCACCAGTGATTTCGGGACTAGCGGCCAAGAGACCCAGTACTTC. Translating gives CATSDFGTSGQETQYF.

This clonotype was seen a few times. The chain recombines TRBV2 with TRBJ2-1, with TRBD1 matching 8 bases. The CDR3 extends over 19 amino acids. Germline CDR1 is SNHLY and CDR2 is FYNNEI. After removal of 5 bases from V and 0 bases from J, the junction contained 15 bases not matched to a gene. CDR3 amino acids: CASSLGTGGSLSSYNEQFF. The CDR3 DNA follows: TGTGCCAGCAGTTTAGGAACAGGGGGAAGCTTAAGCTCCTACAATGAGCAGTTCTTC. The full variable domain, rest sourced from reference TRBV2 and TRBJ2-1, is EPEVTQTPSHQVTQMGQEVILRCVPISNHLYFYWYRQILGQKVEFLVSFYNNEISEKSEIFDDQFSVERPDGSNFTLKIRSTKLEDSAMYFCASSLGTGGSLSSYNEQFFGPGTRLTVL.

DNA for the CDR3: TGTGCCAGCAGTTTAGCGTGGGACAGGCCCTCCTACGAGCAGTACTTC. As protein: CASSLAWDRPSYEQYF. V gene TRBV12-3 or TRBV12-4 combines with J gene TRBJ2-7, with 8 bases identical to TRBD1. The CDR3 runs 16 residues. V lost 0 bases, J lost 0 bases, and 4 bases stayed unmatched.

This chain's CDR3 is CASSFPGGSSYNEQFF. The CDR3 DNA sequence: TGTGCCAGCAGTTTCCCTGGCGGGAGCTCCTACAATGAGCAGTTCTTC. The V and J genes are TRBV6-4 and TRBJ2-1; TRBD2 aligns across 7 bases. From germline, CDR1 is MRHNA and CDR2 SNTAGT. The ends lost 5 bases at V and 0 bases at J; junction bases unmatched: 7. The CDR3 contains 16 residues.

The chain employs TRBV29-1 and TRBJ2-7; possibly TRBD2 for D (6 bases). CDR1 SQVTM and CDR2 ANQGSEA come from the germline V gene. V lost 6 bases and J lost 2, with 11 bases in between. The CDR3 totals 12 residues. DNA for the CDR3: TGCAGCGTGGCTAGCGCCGCCTACGAGCAGTACTTC. Amino acid sequence: CSVASAAYEQYF.

This clonotype has a single count. Without the conserved terminal phenylalanine or tryptophan, this CDR3 likely stems from a read error. The V gene is TRBV14, the J gene TRBJ2-3; the D gene is possibly TRBD1 (6 bases). V dropped 4 bases and J dropped 9 bases, with 26 bases sitting between them. This CDR3 spans 17 amino acids. CDR1 SGHDN and CDR2 FVKESK come from the germline V gene. CDR3 protein: CASSPWVSGGPTGTQYY. DNA for the CDR3: TGTGCCAGCAGCCCCTGGGTCTCCGGCGGTCCCACAGGGACGCAGTATTAT.

This clonotype was counted a few times. The CDR3 loop reads CASSTNREADTQYF. Written as DNA, the CDR3 is TGTGCCAGCAGTACGAACAGGGAGGCAGATACGCAGTATTTT. The chain uses TRBV2 and TRBJ2-3; D is possibly TRBD1 or TRBD2 (6 bases each). Looked up from germline, CDR1 is SNHLY and CDR2 is FYNNEI. Trimming pared 5 bases from V and 4 bases from J, leaving 13 bases between. CDR3 length: 14 residues. The full variable domain, its missing parts supplied by reference TRBV2 and TRBJ2-3, is EPEVTQTPSHQVTQMGQEVILRCVPISNHLYFYWYRQILGQKVEFLVSFYNNEISEKSEIFDDQFSVERPDGSNFTLKIRSTKLEDSAMYFCASSTNREADTQYFGPGTRLTVL.

The chain couples TRBV6-1 to TRBJ1-2; D ambiguous. The V gene's germline CDR1 is MNHNS and CDR2 SASEGT. This CDR3 region has 11 residues. The V gene lost 11 bases and the J gene lost 3 bases, with 10 bases spanning the gap. CDR3 residues: CAGLGDYGYTF. The CDR3 DNA reads as TGTGCCGGACTGGGAGACTATGGCTACACCTTC.